What follows are 25 T cell receptor beta chains derived from one specimen sequenced in a study of blood T cells in healthy people across ages. For the second PCR, which ran for roughly 6 to 12 cycles, a sample-barcoded 5' primer and a J-beta primer mix were used. TCRdb redid the calling of the 5' RACE reads with MiXCR, one entry per CDR3 protein. The sample has 1.5 million to 2 million distinct CDR3 sequences, 28% seen once; the top ten hold over 7%. Sample: blood. Every receptor here comes from a woman in her thirties in good health.

This clonotype has a handful of counts. The chain combines TRBV29-1 with TRBJ1-4; D is perhaps TRBD1 (6 bases). Trimming pared 1 base from V and 8 bases from J, leaving 14 bases between. Germline V gives CDR1 SQVTM, CDR2 ANQGSEA. CDR3 size: 14 residues. In DNA, the CDR3 is TGCAGCGTTGAAGTCGGGGCAGGGGCGGAAAAACTGTTTTTT. Its translation is CSVEVGAGAEKLFF. The variable domain in full, completed from reference TRBV29-1 and TRBJ1-4, reads SAVISQKPSRDICQRGTSLTIQCQVDSQVTMMFWYRQQPGQSLTLIATANQGSEATYESGFVIDKFPISRPNLTFSTLTVSNMSPEDSSIYLCSVEVGAGAEKLFFGSGTQLSVL.

This clonotype was seen just once. One end of the junction varies from germline; a read error may be responsible. The chain employs TRBV10-3 and TRBJ2-7, with 8 bases lining up with TRBD1. The germline V gene encodes CDR1 ENHRY and CDR2 SYGVKD. CDR3 length: 14 residues. The CDR3 region is CVISDRTGSDEQYF. The CDR3 DNA reads TGTGTCATCAGTGATAGGACAGGGAGCGACGAGCAGTACTTC.

The V and J genes are TRBV5-1 and TRBJ2-7; D not certain. The CDR3 has 14 residues. CDR1 SGHRS and CDR2 YFSETQ come from the germline V gene. Trimming cost V 0 bases and J 3 bases, with 10 bases left between them. The CDR3 bases are TGCGCCAGCAGCTTGGAGGCTCGCCTCTACGAGCAGTACTTC. Protein: CASSLEARLYEQYF.

The rearrangement uses TRBV27 and TRBJ2-3; D unresolved. Germline V gives CDR1 MNHEY, CDR2 SMNVEV (reference sequence). The CDR3 is 13 residues long. The V gene lost 3 bases and the J gene lost 6 bases, with 10 bases spanning the gap. The CDR3: CASSFRSMDTQYF. The DNA of the CDR3 is TGTGCCAGCAGTTTCCGGAGTATGGATACGCAGTATTTT.

There are a few counts of this clonotype. The chain recombines TRBV7-9 with TRBJ1-2, with 8 bases identical to TRBD1. CDR3 length equals 18 residues. Germline CDR1 reads SEHNR; CDR2 reads FQNEAQ (reference sequence). Trimming cost V 2 bases and J 0 bases; bases outside gene matches: 11. CDR3 bases: TGTGCCAGCAGCTTATCCACAGGGGGGCGCCCCTCTAACTATGGCTACACCTTC. Its protein is CASSLSTGGRPSNYGYTF. Drawing the rest from reference TRBV7-9 and TRBJ1-2, the complete variable domain is DTGVSQNPRHKITKRGQNVTFRCDPISEHNRLYWYRQTLGQGPEFLTYFQNEAQLEKSRLLSDRFSAERPKGSFSTLEIQRTEQGDSAMYLCASSLSTGGRPSNYGYTFGSGTRLTVV.

The V call is TRBV5-1, the J call TRBJ2-1, with 8 bases aligning to TRBD2. This CDR3 is 15 amino acids long. CDR1 SGHRS and CDR2 YFSETQ come from the germline V gene. Trimming at V came to 5 bases and at J to 5 bases, leaving 9 bases not matched to a gene. CDR3 residues: CASSSRLALHNEQFF. CDR3 nucleotide sequence: TGCGCCAGCAGTTCCCGACTAGCGTTGCACAATGAGCAGTTCTTC.

This rearrangement joins TRBV12-3 or TRBV12-4 to TRBJ1-2; no definite D call. V was clipped by 3 bases and J by 7 bases, with 9 bases between them. The CDR3 contains 12 residues. CDR3 residues: CASSFTESGYTF. DNA for the CDR3: TGTGCCAGCAGTTTCACAGAGTCTGGCTACACCTTC.

V usage is TRBV7-9 and J usage is TRBJ2-5; TRBD1 agrees at 7 bases. The J call may be wrong; the DNA end is better matched by TRBJ2-7. CDR3 size: 13 residues. Per germline, CDR1 SEHNR and CDR2 FQNEAQ (reference sequence). CDR3 residues: CASSSKGGHEQYF. CDR3 DNA sequence: TGTGCCAGCAGTTCCAAAGGGGGCCACGAGCAGTACTTC.

This clonotype was seen once. A much larger clone is a single base away; this may be a read error. The CDR3 DNA is TGTGCCAGCAGCCTCCACATCGGGACGTCTCCCGGGAGGTACGAGCAGTACTTC. It specifies CASSLHIGTSPGRYEQYF. This rearrangement joins TRBV11-2 to TRBJ2-4; 7 bases line up with TRBD2. The J call may not be correct, given that the DNA end is closer to TRBJ2-7. The CDR3 has 18 amino acids. The germline V gene encodes CDR1 SGHAT and CDR2 FQNNGV.

This clonotype was recorded a few times. The chain recombines TRBV7-2 with TRBJ2-7; perhaps TRBD1 as D (6 bases). CDR1 is SGHTA and CDR2 is FQGNSA in the germline V gene. V lost 5 bases, J lost 0 bases, and 14 bases lay in between. The CDR3 loop spans 15 amino acids. The DNA of the CDR3 is TGTGCCAGCAGCCCCGAAGGGGGTAGCTCCTACGAGCAGTACTTC. Protein: CASSPEGGSSYEQYF.

The chain links TRBV5-4 to TRBJ1-2; perhaps TRBD1 as D (6 bases). CDR3 length: 13 amino acids. Germline CDR1 SGHNT, CDR2 YYREEE (reference sequence). V lost 1 base and J lost 9, with 13 bases in between. Here the CDR3 DNA reads TGTGCCAGCAGCTTGACAGGGATTGAAAGCTACACCTTC. Translation: CASSLTGIESYTF.

The chain is built from TRBV20-1 and TRBJ2-3; 8 bases are a match to TRBD2. Germline values: CDR1 DFQATT, CDR2 SNEGSKA (reference sequence). This CDR3 contains 14 residues. The ends lost 3 bases at V and 5 bases at J; junction bases unmatched: 7. DNA of the CDR3: TGCAGTGCTAGCGGGAGGGCCGGGGAAGATACGCAGTATTTT. Its protein product is CSASGRAGEDTQYF.

The J gene is TRBJ1-4, the V gene TRBV6-6; 9 nucleotides agree with TRBD1. CDR3 length: 15 amino acids. Germline V gene sequence: CDR1 MNHNY, CDR2 SVGAGI (reference sequence). J was trimmed by 7 bases and V by 0 bases; bases with no gene match: 3. This CDR3 is CASSYSGTGSEKLFF. In nucleotides, the CDR3 is TGTGCCAGCAGTTACTCCGGGACAGGGTCTGAAAAACTGTTTTTT.

This clonotype was counted between two and nine times. CDR3 DNA sequence: TGCGCCAGCAGACCCCGAGATAGCACAGATACGCAGTATTTT. This gives the protein CASRPRDSTDTQYF. The V and J genes are TRBV23-1 and TRBJ2-3; D is unresolved. Being an ORF, TRBV23-1 has a function that is uncertain. V shed 6 bases and J shed 0 bases, with 10 bases lying between them. CDR3 size: 14 residues.

This clonotype was detected many times. The chain employs TRBV7-9 and TRBJ2-1; no definite D call. Germline loops: CDR1 SEHNR, CDR2 FQNEAQ (reference sequence). Trimming took off 5 bases at V and 9 bases at J, with 11 bases between the two ends. The CDR3 totals 12 residues. The CDR3 spells CASSGRGTEQFF. The CDR3 nucleotides are TGTGCCAGCAGCGGACGAGGTACTGAGCAGTTCTTC.

Of note for this clonotype: A read error may produce the germline difference seen at one junction end. The chain carries TRBV7-4 and TRBJ2-5; weak D call: TRBD2 (5 bases). CDR3 length equals 15 residues. The germline V gene encodes CDR1 SGHVT and CDR2 SQSDAQ. The CDR3 protein is CANSLAWAPKETQYF. Written as DNA, the CDR3 is TGTGCCAACAGCTTAGCGTGGGCTCCCAAAGAGACCCAGTACTTC.

The table lists this clonotype with many counts. V and J are TRBV18 and TRBJ2-7; D might be TRBD1 or TRBD2, each matching 5 bases. V was pared by 2 bases and J by 6 bases, with 20 bases between. Germline-derived CDR1 and CDR2 are KGHSH and LQKENI. The CDR3 spans 16 residues. DNA for the CDR3: TGTGCCAGCTCACCATCTGAGGTAGTCCCGAGGGGCGAGCAGTACTTC. Protein: CASSPSEVVPRGEQYF.

V usage is TRBV11-1 and J usage is TRBJ2-7; 7 nucleotides match TRBD1. The CDR3 contains 12 residues. The germline V gene has CDR1 SGHAT and CDR2 FQDESV (reference sequence). With 9 bases clipped from V and 2 bases from J, the junction kept 4 bases outside the gene matches. The CDR3 DNA follows: TGTGCCAGTACAGGGGATCCCTACGAGCAGTACTTC. Amino acid sequence: CASTGDPYEQYF.

This clonotype appeared a few times. The chain joins TRBV15 to TRBJ1-6; D gene ambiguous. Trimming stripped 1 base from V and 7 bases from J, with 14 bases between. The V gene's germline CDR1 is LNHNV and CDR2 YYDKDF (reference sequence). This CDR3 comprises 16 residues. DNA for the CDR3: TGTGCCACCAGCAGAGCATTTCTAAGGCAGAATTCACCCCTCCACTTT. Its translation: CATSRAFLRQNSPLHF.

This clonotype was seen only a few times. The V gene is TRBV24-1, the J gene TRBJ2-7, with D possibly being TRBD2 (6 bases). CDR3 size: 12 residues. Germline V gives CDR1 KGHDR, CDR2 SFDVKD. Trimming cost V 7 bases and J 3 bases, with 9 bases left between them. The CDR3 region is CATRGEDYEQYF. CDR3 nucleotide sequence: TGTGCCACCAGAGGGGAGGACTACGAGCAGTACTTC.

The chain links TRBV29-1 to TRBJ1-5, with unresolved D. This CDR3 comprises 14 residues. V was clipped by 7 bases and J by 3 bases, with 16 bases between them. Germline CDR1 SQVTM, CDR2 ANQGSEA. CDR3 sequence reads: CSGRRCPLNQPQHF. Written as DNA, the CDR3 is TGCAGCGGTAGAAGGTGCCCTCTCAATCAGCCCCAGCATTTT.

The chain recombines TRBV7-9 with TRBJ2-1; D is unclear. The CDR3 is 12 amino acids. Trimming left V 7 bases short and J 7 bases short, with 11 bases between. Germline lookup yields CDR1 SEHNR and CDR2 FQNEAQ (reference sequence). The CDR3 is CASTLGPNEQFF. The CDR3, as DNA: TGTGCCAGCACCCTGGGTCCTAATGAGCAGTTCTTC.

This clonotype was seen only a few times. V and J are TRBV20-1 and TRBJ2-5; D is ambiguous. The CDR3 loop spans 12 amino acids. Germline CDR1 and CDR2: DFQATT and SNEGSKA (reference sequence). The ends were cut back, 0 bases at V and 5 bases at J, with 7 bases in the middle. The CDR3 DNA reads as TGCAGTGCTAGAGATTTTGTGGAGACCCAGTACTTC. Its protein is CSARDFVETQYF.

This clonotype was found many times. The gene calls are TRBV5-1 and TRBJ2-5; 7 bases match TRBD2. The junction had 8 bases not matched to a gene; V was cut back by 4 bases and J by 5 bases. Germline assignment: CDR1 SGHRS and CDR2 YFSETQ. The CDR3 sequence is 14 residues long. The CDR3 DNA reads as TGCGCCAGCAGCCCAACTAGCGCCAGTGAGACCCAGTACTTC. Translating gives CASSPTSASETQYF. Full variable domain (rest looked up from reference TRBV5-1 and TRBJ2-5): KAGVTQTPRYLIKTRGQQVTLSCSPISGHRSVSWYQQTPGQGLQFLFEYFSETQRNKGNFPGRFSGRQFSNSRSEMNVSTLELGDSALYLCASSPTSASETQYFGPGTRLLVL.

There are many counts of this clonotype. V and J are TRBV20-1 and TRBJ2-7; D perhaps matches TRBD2 (5 bases). In germline, CDR1 is DFQATT, CDR2 SNEGSKA (reference sequence). The V end lost 0 bases, the J end lost 7 bases, and 25 bases lay between the germline ends. This CDR3 is 17 amino acids long. The CDR3 reads CSARDRITRAMATEQYF. The CDR3 bases are TGCAGTGCTAGAGATAGAATCACGAGGGCTATGGCTACGGAGCAGTACTTC.